Presented here are 13 T cell receptor beta chains from one specimen sequenced in a study of blood T cell repertoires in COVID-19. Sequencing used immunoSEQ multiplex PCR; TCRdb keeps in-frame clones, though not all of them. Of about 400,000 clones in the sample, about nine tenths were seen once. Sequencing used peripheral blood. These receptors were obtained from a woman in her 30s with active or convalescent COVID-19.

The chain uses TRBV19 and TRBJ2-1, with 11 bases matching TRBD2. CDR1 is LNHDA and CDR2 is SQIVND in the germline V gene (reference sequence). V gave up 5 bases and J gave up 6 bases; unmatched junction bases: 18. This CDR3 has 19 residues. The CDR3 region is CASSAHLLAGGFGGNEQFF. The CDR3 bases are TGTGCCAGTAGTGCCCACCTGCTAGCGGGGGGCTTCGGTGGCAATGAGCAGTTCTTC.

The rearrangement uses TRBV25-1 and TRBJ1-1; no firm D call. Germline CDR1 and CDR2: MGHDK and SYGVNS. CDR3 length: 11 residues. V lost 3 bases and J lost 8, with 7 bases in between. DNA of the CDR3: TGTGCCAGCAGTGAGGGCAGGGAAGCTTTCTTT. It encodes CASSEGREAFF.

The chain links TRBV19 to TRBJ2-6; D gene unclear. The V gene's germline CDR1 is LNHDA and CDR2 SQIVND (reference sequence). The CDR3 contains 17 residues. Trimming removed 1 base from V and 1 base from J, with 11 bases in between. The DNA for the CDR3 is TGTGCCAGTAGTATAGGAGCGTTAGCATCTGGGGCCAACGTCCTGACTTTC. It encodes CASSIGALASGANVLTF.

The rearrangement uses TRBV5-6 and TRBJ1-5; D ambiguous. Germline V gene lookup returns CDR1 SGHDT and CDR2 YYEEEE. This CDR3 spans 12 amino acids. V was trimmed by 3 bases and J by 4 bases, leaving 5 bases between them. DNA for the CDR3: TGTGCCAGCAGCTCCGTGAATCAGCCCCAGCATTTT. Its translation is CASSSVNQPQHF.

The chain is built from TRBV7-9 and TRBJ1-4; D gene ambiguous. Deletions cut 0 bases from V and 8 bases from J, with 4 bases between. Germline V lookup: CDR1 SEHNR, CDR2 FQNEAQ (reference sequence). This CDR3 contains 12 residues. The CDR3 spells CASSLAREKLFF. CDR3 nucleotide sequence: TGTGCCAGCAGCTTAGCACGGGAAAAACTGTTTTTT.

This chain links TRBV27 with TRBJ1-5; 8 positions match TRBD1. Per the germline V gene, CDR1 is MNHEY and CDR2 is SMNVEV (reference sequence). V trimming: 7 bases; J trimming: 0 bases; junction bases outside the gene matches: 8. The CDR3 covers 16 residues. The CDR3 here is CASNCDRGFSNQPQHF. DNA of the CDR3: TGTGCCAGCAATTGCGACAGGGGATTTAGCAATCAGCCCCAGCATTTT.

Only a few counts were recorded for this clone. The chain has TRBV28 and TRBJ1-4; TRBD1 matches 10 bases. Looked up from germline, CDR1 is MDHEN and CDR2 is SYDVKM. CDR3 length: 16 amino acids. V was clipped by 5 bases and J by 5 bases; unmatched bases: 8. The CDR3: CASSPPPGQGNEKLFF. The DNA for the CDR3 is TGTGCCAGCAGTCCACCTCCGGGACAGGGGAATGAAAAACTGTTTTTT.

This chain joins TRBV7-9 and TRBJ1-1; D possibly corresponds to TRBD1 (5 bases). Germline lookup yields CDR1 SEHNR and CDR2 FQNEAQ (reference sequence). Trimming removed 0 bases at V and 4 bases at J, with 15 bases between. The CDR3 spans 16 residues. In DNA, the CDR3 is TGTGCCAGCAGCTTAGCTGGTTCAGGGTCCAGCACTGAAGCTTTCTTT. Encoded protein: CASSLAGSGSSTEAFF.

The rearrangement uses TRBV18 and TRBJ1-2; a weak D match, TRBD1 (5 bases). Trimming removed 4 bases at V and 4 bases at J, with 16 bases between. There are 15 residues in the CDR3. Germline values: CDR1 KGHSH, CDR2 LQKENI. DNA of the CDR3: TGTGCCAGCTCACGAGACAGCAAATTCCCCTATGGCTACACCTTC. Its translation: CASSRDSKFPYGYTF.

For this clone: The same CDR3 is also encoded by other DNA sequences in this sample. The CDR3 here is CASSSGQTNTEAFF. The CDR3 region has the DNA TGCGCCAGCAGCTCGGGACAGACGAACACTGAAGCTTTCTTT. The chain is built from TRBV5-1 and TRBJ1-1; TRBD1 agrees at 7 bases. Germline CDR1 is SGHRS and CDR2 is YFSETQ. After removal of 3 bases from V and 1 base from J, the junction contained 3 bases not matched to a gene. This CDR3 spans 14 amino acids.

The V call is TRBV6-1, the J call TRBJ2-4; D is possibly TRBD2 (6 bases). V lost 3 bases to trimming and J lost 0 bases, with 6 bases between them. CDR3 length equals 14 residues. CDR1 and CDR2 from the germline V gene are MNHNS and SASEGT. CDR3 region: CASSEGGAKNIQYF. DNA for the CDR3: TGTGCCAGCAGTGAGGGGGGAGCCAAAAACATTCAGTACTTC.

The chain employs TRBV4-1 and TRBJ2-7, with 7 positions matching TRBD2. V lost 0 bases, J lost 4 bases, and 6 bases stayed unmatched. The CDR3 runs 15 residues. CDR1 MGHRA and CDR2 YSYEKL come from the germline V gene. CDR3 amino acids: CASSQDERDRYEQYF. The CDR3 coding sequence is TGCGCCAGCAGCCAAGATGAGCGGGATCGGTACGAGCAGTACTTC.

The chain combines TRBV18 with TRBJ1-2, with 7 bases lining up with TRBD1. V shed 6 bases and J 3 bases; nucleotides not matched to a gene: 7. CDR1 is KGHSH, CDR2 LQKENI, per germline. There are 14 residues in the CDR3. The CDR3 region is CASSYGTEYYGYTF. CDR3 in DNA: TGTGCCAGCTCCTATGGGACAGAATACTATGGCTACACCTTC.